This T cell receptor (beta chain) came from a study of T-cell reconstitution after alpha-beta-depleted transplantation in children (TCRdb year 2016). Context from the whole study: Using TCR repertoire profiling, the study quantitatively followed how T-cell immune reconstitution unfolded in children after TCRalphabeta/CD19-depleted allogeneic hematopoietic cell transplantation.

The library relied on PCR. TCRdb lists the instrument as Illumina HiSeq 2500. To normalize quantification of the TCRbeta repertoire, the TCR libraries were built with molecular barcoding that relied on unique molecular identifiers. TCRdb redid the processing of the public reads, applying fastp at Q25 and MiXCR, and retained in-frame beta chains. CDR3 protein sequences are deduplicated, and each keeps its most common genes and DNA. Counted in this sample were 750,000 to 950,000 distinct CDR3 sequences; around 17% of them appeared once. Approximately 4.5% of the sample comes from the top ten. On this clonotype: Its binding antigen is unknown. Per-base qualities were not stored, and no clone one base away is much larger.

The treatment or condition label of this sample denotes: allogeneic hematopoietic cell transplantation with graft depleted of TCRalphabeta T cells and CD19 B cells. Transplant recipients were children who received TCRalphabeta/CD19-depleted allogeneic hematopoietic cell grafts. V lost 1 base and J lost 9 bases; the stretch between them is 16 bases long. The CDR3 starts with the cysteine, ends with the phenylalanine, and has 14 residues. The only DNA kept is the CDR3, 42 bases in frame from the first base. For CDR1 and CDR2, the germline V gene lists SGHRS and YFSETQ. The study at large found these results: In some patients, high TCRbeta diversity at day 60 was attributed to recipient T cells and intrathymic progenitors that had survived conditioning. The frequencies of hyperexpanded clones fell over the following months, and after one year, T-cell counts and TCRbeta diversity were mostly attributed to newly produced T cells. About two months after transplant, the apparently early recovery of alphabetaT-cell counts reportedly depended on just several hundred clones that had expanded rapidly and came from non-depleted graft cells.

Rearrangement joined TRBV5-1 to TRBJ2-5; the D gene identity is not certain. This sequence was found in a male patient between 5 and 17 years old who had a stem cell transplant for acute lymphoblastic leukemia, so the T cells may come from the graft donor. This specimen consisted of PBMCs, mostly from graft donor cells, obtained 360 days after TCRalphabeta/CD19-depleted stem cell transplant. CDR3 sequence: CASSLRPPESPQYF. The bases are TGCGCCAGCAGCTTGAGACCACCCGAATCGCCCCAGTACTTC.